A selection of T cell receptor beta chains follows, all from one sample in a study of blood T cell repertoires in COVID-19. Repertoires were generated with immunoSEQ multiplex PCR, while TCRdb's copy carries only in-frame clones and drops some. The table lists around 100,000 clones, approximately 88% of them singletons. The material sequenced was peripheral blood. These receptors were collected from a woman in her sixties with acute or convalescent COVID-19. Each CDR3 is given with its conserved first and last residue. The D gene is left open where the match is weak. Clone size is stated in some rows and not others, as once, few, many or a class when expanded.

>-|TRBJ2-7|TRBV2|-
TGTGCCAGCAATCCTACAGGGTCGGGACACGAGCAGTACTTC
CASNPTGSGHEQYF
>TRBD1|TRBJ2-1|TRBV3-1/TRBV3-2|-
TGTGCCAGCAGCCAAGGGCAGGGGGCTATATACAATGAGCAGTTCTTC
CASSQGQGAIYNEQFF
>-|TRBJ1-1|TRBV6-5|-
TGTGCCAGCAGACGGACATTGAACACTGAAGCTTTCTTT
CASRRTLNTEAFF
>-|TRBJ2-2|TRBV2|once
TGTGCCAGCAGTGAGCTAGGGGTGAGGACCGGGGAGCTGTTTTTT
CASSELGVRTGELFF
>TRBD1|TRBJ1-1|TRBV6-6|-
TGTGCCAGCCTTCGGACAGGGGGCGTGAGTAACACTGAAGCTTTCTTT
CASLRTGGVSNTEAFF
>TRBD1|TRBJ2-5|TRBV6-1|-
TGTGCCAGCAGTGAAAGGGGACAGCTACAAGAGACCCAGTACTTC
CASSERGQLQETQYF
>TRBD1|TRBJ1-1|TRBV7-2|-
TGTGCCAGCAGCTCGACAGGGTACACTGAAGCTTTCTTT
CASSSTGYTEAFF
>TRBD1|TRBJ2-2|TRBV27|-
TGTGCCAGCAGTTTCGGGACAGGGGCCCTCACCGGGGAGCTGTTTTTT
CASSFGTGALTGELFF
>TRBD1|TRBJ2-7|TRBV19|-
TGTGCCAGTAGAGGGACAGGGGACACCTACGAGCAGTACTTC
CASRGTGDTYEQYF
>-|TRBJ2-4|TRBV6-5|-
TGTGCCAGCACTCTGGAGGCCAAAAACATTCAGTACTTC
CASTLEAKNIQYF
>TRBD2|TRBJ2-1|TRBV2|-
TGTGCCAGCAGTGAAGAGGGGACTAGCGGGATTACCCTCTACAATGAGCAGTTCTTC
CASSEEGTSGITLYNEQFF
>-|TRBJ1-4|TRBV23-1|-
TGCGCCAGCCCACCTCAGGGAGGTAGGGGTGAAAAACTGTTTTTT
CASPPQGGRGEKLFF
>TRBD1|TRBJ2-1|TRBV2|-
TGTGCCAGCAGCCGACAGGGCCAAGGGAACAATGAGCAGTTCTTC
CASSRQGQGNNEQFF
>-|TRBJ1-4|TRBV7-9|-
TGTGCCAGCATCCAAAATGAAAAACTGTTTTTT
CASIQNEKLFF
>TRBD1|TRBJ2-1|TRBV2|-
TGTGCCAGCAGAGAACCCACAGGGGGGTTAAATGAGCAGTTCTTC
CASREPTGGLNEQFF
>TRBD1|TRBJ2-4|TRBV5-6|-
TGTGCCAGCAGCTTGGGGCGACAGGGCAATCTAAAAAACATTCAGTACTTC
CASSLGRQGNLKNIQYF
>-|TRBJ2-1|TRBV18|once
TGTGCCAGCTCACCGGGCAGGGTTTCCTACAATGAGCAGTTCTTC
CASSPGRVSYNEQFF
>TRBD1|TRBJ2-5|TRBV11-2|-
TGTGCCAGCAGCCCTGGACAGGGGGTAGAGACCCAGTACTTC
CASSPGQGVETQYF
>TRBD1|TRBJ1-1|TRBV18|-
TGTGCCAGCTCACCATCAGGGGGAAGGTCGCACACTGAAGCTTTCTTT
CASSPSGGRSHTEAFF
>-|TRBJ1-2|TRBV12-3/TRBV12-4|-
TGTGCCAGCACTTTTGCAGGGTTCGGCTACACCTTC
CASTFAGFGYTF
>TRBD2|TRBJ2-1|TRBV3-1/TRBV3-2|-
TGTGCCAGCAGCCACAAGCCGGGACTAGTGGGTGAGCAGTTCTTC
CASSHKPGLVGEQFF
>TRBD2|TRBJ2-1|TRBV7-8|-
TGTGCCAGCAACGGAGCTGGGAGGGCCCCCTACAATGAGCAGTTCTTC
CASNGAGRAPYNEQFF
>TRBD1|TRBJ1-5|TRBV6-5|-
TGTGCCAGTGCGGCCGAGACAGGGGATGGACAGCCCCAGCATTTT
CASAAETGDGQPQHF
>-|TRBJ1-3|TRBV3-1/TRBV3-2|-
TGTGCCAGCAGCCTAGGAGGGGTGCTTAGAAACACCATATATTTT
CASSLGGVLRNTIYF
>TRBD2|TRBJ2-2|TRBV19|-
TGTGCCAGTACCCCCCCACTGGGGCTAGCGGGAGACACCGGGGAGCTGTTTTTT
CASTPPLGLAGDTGELFF
>-|TRBJ2-2|TRBV28|-
TGTGCCAGCAGTCCCGCGTTGGCGGCCCCCGGGGAGCTGTTTTTT
CASSPALAAPGELFF
>-|TRBJ1-5|TRBV28|-
TGTGCCAGCAGTTTAGGCGGGCATCAGCCCCAGCATTTT
CASSLGGHQPQHF
>-|TRBJ1-1|TRBV2|once
TGTGCCAGCAGTGCAGGGATAAGTGACACTGAAGCTTTCTTT
CASSAGISDTEAFF
>-|TRBJ2-3|TRBV5-1|once
TGCGCCAGCAGCTTAGGACAGATTTACACAGATACGCAGTATTTT
CASSLGQIYTDTQYF
>TRBD2|TRBJ2-1|TRBV23-1|-
TGCGCCAGCAGTCAGTCGGGACTAGCGGGGGACAATGAGCAGTTCTTC
CASSQSGLAGDNEQFF
>-|TRBJ1-1|TRBV2|-
TGTGCCAGCAGAGGGGACCGGGGGACTGAAGCTTTCTTT
CASRGDRGTEAFF
>TRBD2|TRBJ2-1|TRBV24-1|once
TGTGCCACCAGTGATTTTGGGGGCGGGAGGAATGAGCAGTTCTTC
CATSDFGGGRNEQFF
>-|TRBJ1-2|TRBV3-1/TRBV3-2|-
TGTGCCAGCAGCCAGGGGGCGGGCTATGGCTACACCTTC
CASSQGAGYGYTF
>TRBD2|TRBJ2-1|TRBV10-3|-
TGTGCCATCACTGTGTCGCTAGCGGCCCGGGATGAGCAGTTCTTC
CAITVSLAARDEQFF
>-|TRBJ1-5|TRBV9|-
TGTGCCAGCAGGTCGGGGGGGAATCAGCCCCAGCATTTT
CASRSGGNQPQHF
>-|TRBJ2-1|TRBV7-3|few
TGTGCCAGCAGCTTAACGGGCCATGAGCAGTTCTTC
CASSLTGHEQFF
>-|TRBJ1-1|TRBV11-3|-
TGTGCCAGCAGCTTAGGCGGCAGGGGATACACTGAAGCTTTCTTT
CASSLGGRGYTEAFF
>TRBD1|TRBJ1-1|TRBV2|-
TGTGCCAGCAGTGGGGACAGGGGCCACGGCACTGAAGCTTTCTTT
CASSGDRGHGTEAFF
>TRBD2|TRBJ2-3|TRBV5-4|-
TGTGCCAGCAGCCGGGAGGGACCCACAGATACGCAGTATTTT
CASSREGPTDTQYF
>-|TRBJ2-2|TRBV4-2|-
TGTGCCAGCAGCCAAGATGTGGGGGGCACCGGGGAGCTGTTTTTT
CASSQDVGGTGELFF
>-|TRBJ2-1|TRBV2|once
TGTGCCAGCGCGAACTATGGCGCGGCTGGGTTCTTC
CASANYGAAGFF
>TRBD2|TRBJ2-6|TRBV5-4|few
TGTGCCAGCAGCCTCGGACTAGTTGGGCAGGGTGGGGCCAACGTCCTGACTTTC
CASSLGLVGQGGANVLTF
>TRBD1|TRBJ1-1|TRBV28|-
TGTGCCAGCAGTTCCCCAGGGGGCGAAGCTTTCTTT
CASSSPGGEAFF
>-|TRBJ1-2|TRBV18|-
TGTGCCAGCTCACCTATGACGGGGAGCCGCGATGGCTACACCTTC
CASSPMTGSRDGYTF